These 16 T cell receptor beta chains were all obtained from the same sample, sequenced in a study of molecular identifiers for immune sequencing clone quantification. TCRdb re-analysed the PCR reads in MiXCR, keeping a single row per CDR3 protein. The sample comprises approximately 550,000 distinct CDR3 sequences, around 25% of which are singletons, and just over 0.75% rests with the top ten. The sequenced sample was naive CD8+ T cells from blood, with Jurkat cell RNA spiked in. This sample's subset: FACS-sorted CD8+CD4-CCR7+CD45RA+ naive T cells. The source of these receptors is a human donor in good health. Some libraries in this study had Jurkat cell RNA spiked in.

Details on this clonotype: At one boundary the junction diverges from the germline segment, which might be a read error. The rearrangement joins TRBV27 to TRBJ2-2, with D perhaps TRBD2 (5 bases). The CDR3 extends over 14 amino acids. The germline V gene encodes CDR1 MNHEY and CDR2 SMNVEV (reference sequence). The CDR3 protein is CASSFITNTGEQFF. CDR3 DNA sequence: TGTGCCAGCAGTTTCATTACGAACACCGGGGAGCAGTTTTTT.

The chain carries TRBV14 and TRBJ2-2; no reliable D call. Germline CDR1 SGHDN, CDR2 FVKESK. V dropped 4 bases and J dropped 5 bases, with 14 bases sitting between them. This CDR3 is 15 amino acids long. The chain's CDR3 is CASSPDEPGTGELFF. The DNA for the CDR3 is TGTGCCAGCAGCCCAGACGAGCCGGGTACCGGGGAGCTGTTTTTT.

J is TRBJ1-1 and V is TRBV4-1, with 10 positions matching TRBD1. V shed 4 bases and J 10 bases; nucleotides not matched to a gene: 9. CDR1 is MGHRA and CDR2 is YSYEKL in the germline V gene. The CDR3 spans 14 residues. The CDR3 region has the DNA TGCGCCAGCAGCCCCGGACAGGGGGGATTTGTAGCTTTCTTT. Protein sequence: CASSPGQGGFVAFF.

In the case of this clonotype: Since a much larger clone is just one base distant, this may be a read error. CDR3 residues: CASSPTAGGTQYF. CDR3 nucleotides: TGTGCCAGCAGCCCGACAGCGGGGGGGACCCAGTACTTC. The rearrangement links TRBV7-6 to TRBJ2-5, with 9 bases that match TRBD2. The V gene end was trimmed by 5 bases and the J gene end by 7 bases; junction bases not matched to a gene: 5. The CDR3 sequence is 13 residues long. The V gene's germline CDR1 is SGHVS and CDR2 FNYEAQ.

This clonotype occurred a few times. This rearrangement joins TRBV7-9 to TRBJ2-3; 7 positions agree with TRBD1. The CDR3 extends over 16 amino acids. CDR1 is SEHNR and CDR2 is FQNEAQ in the germline V gene (reference sequence). V dropped 5 bases and J dropped 2; count of bases not matched to a gene: 10. The CDR3 coding sequence is TGTGCCAGCAGCCTGACGTGGGGGACAGACACAGATACGCAGTATTTT. Translating gives CASSLTWGTDTDTQYF.

This clonotype was seen at least ten times. The V gene is TRBV19, the J gene TRBJ2-5; TRBD2 matches at 10 bases. There are 17 residues in the CDR3. Germline V gives CDR1 LNHDA, CDR2 SQIVND (reference sequence). J lost 3 bases, V lost 5 bases, and 12 bases had no gene match. CDR3 sequence: CASSPSVAGGDEETQYF. DNA for the CDR3: TGTGCCAGTAGTCCTTCGGTAGCGGGAGGTGACGAAGAGACCCAGTACTTC.

Only a few counts were recorded for this clonotype. The rearrangement joins TRBV28 to TRBJ1-1; possible D gene TRBD1, 5 bases. Germline assignment: CDR1 MDHEN and CDR2 SYDVKM. The CDR3 contains 13 residues. V gave up 5 bases and J gave up 1 base, with 8 bases separating them. CDR3: CASSDTGNTEAFF. In nucleotides, the CDR3 is TGTGCCAGCAGTGATACAGGGAACACTGAAGCTTTCTTT.

Many counts were recorded for this clonotype. The chain combines TRBV4-3 with TRBJ1-1; TRBD1 might be the D (5 bases). CDR1 is LGHNA, CDR2 YSLEER, per germline. This CDR3 region has 16 residues. Trimming pared 0 bases from V and 0 bases from J, leaving 11 bases between. The CDR3 coding sequence is TGCGCCAGCAGCCAAGAATACCCAGGGATGAACACTGAAGCTTTCTTT. Its translation is CASSQEYPGMNTEAFF.

In its sample, this clonotype was seen a few times. The chain employs TRBV11-3 and TRBJ1-5, with TRBD1 identical over 9 bases. Germline V CDR1 and CDR2: SGHNT, YENEEA. The CDR3 is made up of 16 amino acids. V lost 1 base to trimming and J lost 4 bases; unmatched junction nucleotides: 5. The CDR3 coding sequence is TGTGCCAGCAGCTTAGTTTCGGGACAGGGAAATCAGCCCCAGCATTTT. It yields the protein CASSLVSGQGNQPQHF. Together with reference TRBV11-3 and TRBJ1-5, the CDR3 gives the full variable domain: EAGVVQSPRYKIIEKKQPVAFWCNPISGHNTLYWYLQNLGQGPELLIRYENEEAVDDSQLPKDRFSAERLKGVDSTLKIQPAELGDSAVYLCASSLVSGQGNQPQHFGDGTRLSIL.

Points on this clonotype: At one of its ends the junction is not consistent with the germline gene, which may arise from a read error. This chain connects TRBV28 to TRBJ2-3; D remains ambiguous. Germline V gene data show CDR1 as MDHEN and CDR2 as SYDVKM. The CDR3 covers 13 residues. The CDR3 is CASGLRGADTRYF. The CDR3 coding sequence is TGTGCCAGCGGTTTACGAGGTGCGGATACGCGGTATTTT.

The sample holds many counts of this clonotype. The V and J genes are TRBV9 and TRBJ1-5; no firm D call. Germline CDR1 is SGDLS and CDR2 is YYNGEE. The CDR3 sequence is 15 residues long. The V end was cut by 2 bases, the J end by 0 bases, with 9 bases between. CDR3 in amino acids: CASSVEGNSNQPQHF. The CDR3 DNA reads as TGTGCCAGCAGCGTGGAAGGGAATAGCAATCAGCCCCAGCATTTT.

This clonotype was seen ten or more times. J is TRBJ2-7 and V is TRBV20-1; D gene uncertain. Between the trimmed V and J ends, which lost 5 bases and 2 bases, there was a span of 13 bases. The CDR3 loop spans 13 amino acids. The germline gives CDR1 DFQATT, CDR2 SNEGSKA (reference sequence). CDR3 loop: CSALGLDAYEQYF. The CDR3 nucleotides are TGCAGTGCTCTTGGGTTAGATGCCTACGAGCAGTACTTC.

The genes are TRBV19 and TRBJ2-2; D not certain. Trimming took 7 bases from V and 1 from J, leaving 4 bases between them. This CDR3 is 12 amino acids long. The V gene's germline CDR1 is LNHDA and CDR2 SQIVND (reference sequence). The CDR3 is CASMGNTGELFF. In DNA form, the CDR3 reads TGTGCCAGTATGGGGAACACCGGGGAGCTGTTTTTT.

The rearrangement joins TRBV12-3 or TRBV12-4 to TRBJ2-7, with 7 bases fitting TRBD2. The ends lost 1 base at V and 6 bases at J; junction bases unmatched: 9. This CDR3 has 15 residues. The CDR3 bases are TGTGCCAGCAGTTTAGGGACTAGTCCCGAAGGCGAGCAGTACTTC. Encoded protein: CASSLGTSPEGEQYF.

The V gene is TRBV6-2 or TRBV6-3, the J gene TRBJ2-6; 9 bases are shared with TRBD1. The germline V gene encodes CDR1 MNHEY and CDR2 SVGEGT. This CDR3 has 16 residues. With 6 bases clipped from V and 1 base from J, the junction kept 4 bases outside the gene matches. The CDR3 DNA follows: TGTGCCAGCAGCCGCGGGACAGGGTCTGGGGCCAACGTCCTGACTTTC. It is translated as CASSRGTGSGANVLTF.

V usage is TRBV2 and J usage is TRBJ1-4; D is unresolved. The CDR3 is made up of 13 amino acids. With 9 bases removed from V and 4 bases from J, the gap between germline ends came to 12 bases. Germline V gene lookup returns CDR1 SNHLY and CDR2 FYNNEI. The CDR3 spells CASDTIHNEKLFF. DNA of the CDR3: TGTGCCAGTGACACAATTCATAATGAAAAACTGTTTTTT.